The 14 T cell receptor beta chains presented below share a single source sample, sequenced in a study of cytomegalovirus exposure and HLA in healthy donors (dated by TCRdb to about 2017). Receptor amplification or capture employed the immunoSEQ multiplex PCR assay. A mixture of 60 forward primers for TCR Vbeta segments and 13 reverse primers for TCR Jbeta segments was used in the multiplex PCR. TCRdb holds this immuneACCESS table with in-frame rearrangements only. Some clones are missing; in checked studies, unresolved V genes explain under half, and the rest has no known cause. The sample table records approximately 160,000 clones; 82% of these occur just once. The top ten clonotypes cover approximately 1.6% of the sample. The sequenced material came from PBMCs. All receptors come from a girl between 10 and 17 years old in good health and CMV-seropositive.

The chain uses TRBV28 and TRBJ2-2, with 7 bases identical to TRBD1. The length of the CDR3 is 16 residues. V lost 3 bases, J lost 7 bases, and 11 bases stayed unmatched. The germline CDR1 and CDR2 sequences are MDHEN and SYDVKM. CDR3 bases: TGTGCCAGCAGTTTTCCTTGGACAGGCGCGATCGGGGAGCTGTTTTTT. Its translation is CASSFPWTGAIGELFF. Filled out from reference TRBV28 and TRBJ2-2, the complete variable domain reads DVKVTQSSRYLVKRTGEKVFLECVQDMDHENMFWYRQDPGLGLRLIYFSYDVKMKEKGDIPEGYSVSREKKERFSLILESASTNQTSMYLCASSFPWTGAIGELFFGEGSRLTVL.

This chain connects TRBV11-2 to TRBJ1-2, with 8 bases fitting TRBD1. CDR3 length: 19 residues. V lost 3 bases and J lost 4; bases outside the gene matches: 19. Germline CDR1 is SGHAT and CDR2 is FQNNGV. The CDR3 region is CASSFHPGQGSNRRYGYTF. The CDR3 nucleotides are TGTGCCAGCAGCTTCCACCCTGGACAGGGAAGCAACCGCCGCTATGGCTACACCTTC.

This clone occurred once. The chain has TRBV6-1 and TRBJ1-1, with D tentatively TRBD1 (5 bases). The CDR3 spans 13 residues. The V gene's germline CDR1 is MNHNS and CDR2 SASEGT. V lost 3 bases, J lost 10 bases, and 15 bases lay in between. The CDR3 sequence: CASSDSWGPRAFF. In DNA, the CDR3 is TGTGCCAGCAGTGACTCCTGGGGCCCTCGAGCTTTCTTT.

The rearrangement uses TRBV5-4 and TRBJ1-2; 7 nucleotides agree with TRBD1. This CDR3 is built from 13 residues. Germline-derived CDR1 and CDR2 are SGHNT and YYREEE (reference sequence). With V trimmed by 5 bases and J by 2 bases, 3 bases remained unmatched. CDR3 in DNA: TGTGCCAGCAGAAGGGACAGAAACTATGGCTACACCTTC. As protein: CASRRDRNYGYTF.

This clone came up a few times. Other DNA sequences in this sample translate to the same CDR3. The chain has TRBV5-1 and TRBJ1-3, with 8 bases identical to TRBD1. CDR3 length equals 16 residues. V lost 0 bases, J lost 0 bases, and 2 bases stayed unmatched. Germline CDR1 is SGHRS and CDR2 is YFSETQ. The CDR3 region is CASSLGQGSSGNTIYF. CDR3 nucleotide sequence: TGCGCCAGCAGCTTGGGACAGGGGTCCTCTGGAAACACCATATATTTT.

The rearrangement joins TRBV5-4 to TRBJ2-3; 8 nucleotides agree with TRBD2. Trimming removed 6 bases from V and 6 bases from J; junction bases left unmatched: 6. The CDR3 runs 13 residues. Germline values: CDR1 SGHNT, CDR2 YYREEE (reference sequence). As DNA, the CDR3 is TGTGCCAGCATGGGCGGGAGGCGCGATACGCAGTATTTT. Amino acid sequence: CASMGGRRDTQYF. The whole variable domain, filled in from reference TRBV5-4 and TRBJ2-3, reads ETGVTQSPTHLIKTRGQQVTLRCSSQSGHNTVSWYQQALGQGPQFIFQYYREEENGRGNFPPRFSGLQFPNYSSELNVNALELDDSALYLCASMGGRRDTQYFGPGTRLTVL.

This clone showed up just once. The chain uses TRBV30 and TRBJ2-7; D gene uncertain. Trimming left V 2 bases short and J 2 bases short, with 10 bases between. Germline lookup yields CDR1 GTSNPN and CDR2 SVGIG (reference sequence). This CDR3 is 13 amino acids long. CDR3 nucleotide sequence: TGTGCCTGGAGTCCGCGACAAACCTACGAGCAGTACTTC. This encodes CAWSPRQTYEQYF.

The chain has TRBV2 and TRBJ1-2, with D maybe TRBD1 (5 bases). Germline V gene sequence: CDR1 SNHLY, CDR2 FYNNEI. The V end lost 3 bases, the J end lost 7 bases, and 9 bases lay between the germline ends. This CDR3 is built from 12 residues. The DNA of the CDR3 is TGTGCCAGCAGTGAGACCCAGGGTGGCTACACCTTC. Translated, it gives CASSETQGGYTF. The complete variable domain, with remaining parts taken from reference TRBV2 and TRBJ1-2, reads EPEVTQTPSHQVTQMGQEVILRCVPISNHLYFYWYRQILGQKVEFLVSFYNNEISEKSEIFDDQFSVERPDGSNFTLKIRSTKLEDSAMYFCASSETQGGYTFGSGTRLTVV.

The V and J genes are TRBV21-1 and TRBJ1-4. TRBV21-1 is termed a pseudogene. This CDR3 has 15 amino acids. The CDR3: CASSRRGWAWEKLFF. In nucleotides, the CDR3 is TGTGCCAGCAGCAGACGAGGGTGGGCCTGGGAAAAACTGTTTTTT.

J is TRBJ2-3 and V is TRBV4-3; 11 bases line up with TRBD2. The CDR3 sequence is 18 residues long. V lost 0 bases to trimming and J lost 2 bases; unmatched junction nucleotides: 7. The germline V gene encodes CDR1 LGHNA and CDR2 YSLEER. The CDR3 region is CASSQEPVTSGITDTQYF. As DNA, the CDR3 is TGCGCCAGCAGCCAAGAACCCGTGACTAGCGGGATCACAGATACGCAGTATTTT.

This clone has a handful of counts. This chain links TRBV11-3 with TRBJ2-2; maybe TRBD1 (5 bases). V dropped 5 bases and J dropped 6 bases, with 13 bases sitting between them. The germline V gene encodes CDR1 SGHNT and CDR2 YENEEA. The CDR3 is made up of 14 amino acids. In DNA form, the CDR3 reads TGTGCCAGCAGCCCCACAGGAACGGCCGGGGAGCTGTTTTTT. Translation: CASSPTGTAGELFF.

The chain has TRBV5-1 and TRBJ2-3; D is uncertain. V lost 0 bases, J lost 5 bases, and 4 bases lay in between. The V gene's germline CDR1 is SGHRS and CDR2 YFSETQ. There are 12 residues in the CDR3. For the CDR3, the DNA is TGCGCCAGCAGCTTGGATCTAGATACGCAGTATTTT. It is translated as CASSLDLDTQYF.

In DNA form, the CDR3 reads TGTGCCAGCAGTGTTACACTAGCGGGGGCCCATATGTACCAAGAGACCCAGTACTTC. It specifies CASSVTLAGAHMYQETQYF. This rearrangement joins TRBV2 to TRBJ2-5; 11 nucleotides agree with TRBD2. The V segment lost 4 bases and the J segment 0 bases; nucleotides outside the gene matches: 13. The CDR3 consists of 19 residues. Germline values: CDR1 SNHLY, CDR2 FYNNEI.

The genes are TRBV9 and TRBJ2-3; TRBD2 might be the D (7 bases). Germline V gene sequence: CDR1 SGDLS, CDR2 YYNGEE. Trimming stripped 3 bases from V and 1 base from J, with 12 bases between. CDR3 size: 15 residues. DNA for the CDR3: TGTGCCAGCAGCGAGGGGGGGCACGGCACAGATACGCAGTATTTT. Its protein product is CASSEGGHGTDTQYF.